This T cell receptor beta chain was observed in a study of T cell changes during pregnancy in multiple sclerosis. Clones were sequenced by immunoSEQ multiplex PCR, and TCRdb holds only the in-frame ones, with some missing. The sample contains fewer than 55,000 clones, 85% to 95% of which appear only once. This clone has only one observation. Germline CDR1 and CDR2: SGHTA and FQGNSA. Trimming removed 1 base from V and 4 bases from J, with 11 bases in between. CDR3 length: 15 residues. V and J are TRBV7-2 and TRBJ1-3; D not certain. The sequence was collected from a female donor with multiple sclerosis, enrolled in a pregnancy study. Sequenced input: peripheral blood. The CDR3 sequence: CASSLELGSGNTIYF. The CDR3 bases are TGTGCCAGCAGCTTAGAACTGGGTTCAGGAAACACCATATATTTT.